One and the same sample provided the 2 T cell receptor beta chains below, sequenced in a study of identical twins. MiXCR, run by TCRdb on the 5' RACE reads, gives a single entry per CDR3 protein. The sample includes fewer than 650,000 distinct CDR3 sequences, just under 10% seen only once; the top ten take under 3.5%. The sample was also reused in another study, on yellow fever vaccine responses in identical twins.

Sample: PBMCs. The source is a woman aged 18-35 years in good health.

This chain joins TRBV7-9 and TRBJ2-3, with 10 bases that match TRBD2. The germline gives CDR1 SEHNR, CDR2 FQNEAQ (reference sequence). The CDR3 spans 14 residues. V shed 6 bases and J 5 bases; nucleotides not matched to a gene: 5. The DNA for the CDR3 is TGTGCCAGCAGACCAGCGGGAGGGGGAGATACGCAGTATTTT. Its protein is CASRPAGGGDTQYF. The complete variable domain, with remaining parts taken from reference TRBV7-9 and TRBJ2-3, reads DTGVSQNPRHKITKRGQNVTFRCDPISEHNRLYWYRQTLGQGPEFLTYFQNEAQLEKSRLLSDRFSAERPKGSFSTLEIQRTEQGDSAMYLCASRPAGGGDTQYFGPGTRLTVL.

The J gene is TRBJ1-1, the V gene TRBV6-5; D is uncertain. The CDR3 length is 13 residues. Trimming shortened V by 2 bases and J by 4 bases, and 8 bases separated the two germline ends. Germline V lookup: CDR1 MNHEY, CDR2 SVGAGI. This CDR3 reads CASSYLSSTEAFF. CDR3 DNA sequence: TGTGCCAGCAGTTACCTCAGCAGCACTGAAGCTTTCTTT.